This passage covers 28 T cell receptor beta chains from one sample sequenced in a study of blood T cell repertoires in COVID-19 (TCRdb year 2020). Libraries were made using the immunoSEQ multiplex PCR assay. This immuneACCESS table, as held by TCRdb, lists in-frame sequences with V and J called but not all clones. Of the missing ones, under half trace to an unresolved V gene in checked studies; the others have no known cause. The table for this sample lists over 200,000 clones; roughly 85% of them were counted only once. The ten largest account for 2.5% of the sample. Sequencing was done on a sample of peripheral blood. These receptors were collected from a woman aged 40-49 years with active or convalescent COVID-19.

This clone was detected only once. The chain combines TRBV12-3 or TRBV12-4 with TRBJ2-7; D remains ambiguous. The CDR3 extends over 11 amino acids. V lost 5 bases and J lost 5, with 7 bases in between. In nucleotides, the CDR3 is TGTGCCAGCAGTCCCCGTGACGAGCAGTACTTC. Translating it yields CASSPRDEQYF.

V usage is TRBV5-1 and J usage is TRBJ2-1; TRBD2 agrees at 7 bases. Germline CDR1 SGHRS, CDR2 YFSETQ. The CDR3 runs to 15 residues. J lost 0 bases, V lost 0 bases, and 0 bases had no gene match. CDR3 protein: CASSLGGGSYNEQFF. In nucleotides, the CDR3 is TGCGCCAGCAGCTTGGGCGGGGGCTCCTACAATGAGCAGTTCTTC.

The rearrangement joins TRBV27 to TRBJ2-3; possible D gene TRBD2, 6 bases. The CDR3 is 17 residues long. Germline values: CDR1 MNHEY, CDR2 SMNVEV (reference sequence). V gave up 5 bases and J gave up 3 bases, with 21 bases separating them. The CDR3 DNA reads as TGTGCCAGCAGTCCCTTAAGGACCGGGGGTTCGACAGATACGCAGTATTTT. It translates to CASSPLRTGGSTDTQYF.

Only a few counts were recorded for this clone. The chain is built from TRBV11-3 and TRBJ1-1; 10 positions match TRBD1. The CDR3 has 15 residues. After removal of 5 bases from V and 6 bases from J, the junction contained 9 bases not matched to a gene. Germline V gene sequence: CDR1 SGHNT, CDR2 YENEEA. CDR3 in amino acids: CASSPRQGARSEAFF. The CDR3 region has the DNA TGTGCCAGCAGCCCTCGACAGGGGGCGAGGTCTGAAGCTTTCTTT.

V gene TRBV7-8 combines with J gene TRBJ2-7, with 9 bases matching TRBD1. V was pared by 5 bases and J by 8 bases, with 13 bases of the junction left unmatched. Germline lookup yields CDR1 SGHVS and CDR2 FQNEAQ. This CDR3 region has 15 residues. DNA of the CDR3: TGTGCCAGCAGCGGAACCGGGACAGGGCTAAGGAAGCAGTACTTC. It encodes CASSGTGTGLRKQYF.

This rearrangement joins TRBV2 to TRBJ1-6; D remains ambiguous. From germline, CDR1 is SNHLY and CDR2 FYNNEI. The CDR3 consists of 13 residues. Between the trimmed V and J ends, which lost 5 bases and 5 bases, there was a span of 7 bases. The DNA of the CDR3 is TGTGCCAGCAGTCGGAGTAATAATTCACCCCTCCACTTT. Encoded protein: CASSRSNNSPLHF.

Notes on this clone: It is unclear where the CDR3 begins or ends on the DNA, so no DNA is shown, and the CDR3 is as TCRdb lists it. This chain connects TRBV28 to TRBJ1-5. Germline V gene sequence: CDR1 MDHEN, CDR2 SYDVKM. The CDR3 region is 16 residues in length, termini included. The CDR3 region is CASSSSGGRRGQPQHF.

The rearrangement joins TRBV4-1 to TRBJ1-2; D remains ambiguous. This CDR3 has 15 amino acids. Germline V CDR1 and CDR2: MGHRA, YSYEKL. The ends were cut back, 1 base at V and 4 bases at J, with 13 bases in the middle. The CDR3 here is CASSQVFGETYGYTF. The CDR3 bases are TGCGCCAGCAGCCAAGTATTTGGGGAGACCTATGGCTACACCTTC.

V usage is TRBV6-5 and J usage is TRBJ1-1; tentative D call: TRBD1 (6 bases). The germline V and J ends were trimmed by 8 bases and 5 bases, with 21 bases remaining between them. Per germline, CDR1 MNHEY and CDR2 SVGAGI. The CDR3 covers 15 residues. The CDR3 region is CASGKTGTSGTEAFF. The CDR3 nucleotides are TGTGCCAGCGGCAAAACGGGGACATCGGGGACTGAAGCTTTCTTT.

This clone occurred once. The V gene is TRBV18, the J gene TRBJ1-1; a weak D match, TRBD1 (5 bases). The CDR3 contains 14 residues. The ends were cut back, 6 bases at V and 6 bases at J, with 17 bases in the middle. The V gene's germline CDR1 is KGHSH and CDR2 LQKENI. The CDR3 loop reads CASSVSSVGAEAFF. CDR3 bases: TGTGCCAGCTCCGTATCATCCGTAGGGGCTGAAGCTTTCTTT.

This chain connects TRBV7-9 to TRBJ2-1; 9 bases line up with TRBD1. V dropped 10 bases and J dropped 2; count of bases not matched to a gene: 3. CDR1 and CDR2 from the germline V gene are SEHNR and FQNEAQ (reference sequence). The length of the CDR3 is 13 residues. The CDR3 here is CATRQGAYNEQFF. In nucleotides, the CDR3 is TGTGCCACCCGACAGGGGGCCTACAATGAGCAGTTCTTC.

The V call is TRBV7-2, the J call TRBJ1-5, with TRBD1 identical over 9 bases. The CDR3 runs to 15 residues. Looked up from germline, CDR1 is SGHTA and CDR2 is FQGNSA. Unmatched junction bases numbered 3, after V lost 4 bases and J lost 2 bases. The CDR3 loop is CASSSRQGGNQPQHF. The DNA for the CDR3 is TGTGCCAGCAGCTCTCGACAGGGGGGCAATCAGCCCCAGCATTTT.

The chain combines TRBV7-3 with TRBJ1-1; D remains ambiguous. Germline V gene sequence: CDR1 SGHTA, CDR2 FQGTGA. This CDR3 has 15 residues. Trimming cost V 1 base and J 5 bases, with 14 bases left between them. The CDR3 DNA is TGTGCCAGCAGCTTAAATGCGAGAGGAGGGACTGAAGCTTTCTTT. This translates into CASSLNARGGTEAFF.

This clone qualifies as medium-sized. The rearrangement links TRBV2 to TRBJ2-5, with 7 bases that match TRBD1. The germline V gene encodes CDR1 SNHLY and CDR2 FYNNEI. V lost 5 bases to trimming and J lost 4 bases; unmatched junction nucleotides: 10. The CDR3 contains 15 residues. The CDR3 protein is CASSPGTEVGETQYF. The CDR3 DNA reads as TGTGCCAGCAGTCCCGGGACAGAAGTCGGAGAGACCCAGTACTTC.

The rearrangement links TRBV11-2 to TRBJ2-1, with 7 positions matching TRBD2. The V segment lost 6 bases and the J segment 5 bases; nucleotides outside the gene matches: 7. Germline CDR1 is SGHAT and CDR2 is FQNNGV. The CDR3 is 14 residues long. CDR3 nucleotide sequence: TGTGCCAGCAGGCGGGGGACTGCAGACAATGAGCAGTTCTTC. Translation gives CASRRGTADNEQFF.

This rearrangement joins TRBV3-1 (or the pseudogene TRBV3-2) to TRBJ1-4, with 7 bases matching TRBD1. Germline lookup yields CDR1 LGHDT and CDR2 YNNKEL (reference sequence). This CDR3 has 14 amino acids. Trimming at V came to 1 base and at J to 7 bases, leaving 3 bases not matched to a gene. This chain's CDR3 is CASSQGQGFEKLFF. For the CDR3, the DNA is TGTGCCAGCAGCCAAGGACAGGGTTTTGAAAAACTGTTTTTT.

The gene calls are TRBV2 and TRBJ1-6; TRBD1 is a possible D gene (6 bases). With 6 bases removed from V and 8 bases from J, the gap between germline ends came to 14 bases. Germline V gene lookup returns CDR1 SNHLY and CDR2 FYNNEI. The CDR3 is 14 amino acids. CDR3 residues: CASRPGQSYSPLHF. Here the CDR3 DNA reads TGTGCCAGCAGGCCAGGACAGAGTTATTCACCCCTCCACTTT.

The chain carries TRBV9 and TRBJ1-2, with a tentative D call TRBD1 (5 bases). Per the germline V gene, CDR1 is SGDLS and CDR2 is YYNGEE. CDR3 length: 18 residues. Trimming removed 2 bases at V and 7 bases at J, with 27 bases between. The CDR3 region has the DNA TGTGCCAGCAGCGTTGCACGTCCGGGGGGGTCTCTTATTGGTGGCTACACCTTC. This encodes CASSVARPGGSLIGGYTF. Full variable domain (remainder filled in from reference TRBV9 and TRBJ1-2): DSGVTQTPKHLITATGQRVTLRCSPRSGDLSVYWYQQSLDQGLQFLIQYYNGEERAKGNILERFSAQQFPDLHSELNLSSLELGDSALYFCASSVARPGGSLIGGYTFGSGTRLTVV.

The rearrangement joins TRBV19 to TRBJ2-7; 7 bases line up with TRBD1. The CDR3 has 17 residues. Germline loops: CDR1 LNHDA, CDR2 SQIVND (reference sequence). Germline trimming cut 6 bases from V and 2 bases from J; bases unmatched to any gene: 16. The CDR3 sequence is CASSSRDSFYLAYEQYF. CDR3 nucleotide sequence: TGTGCCAGTAGCTCCCGGGACAGCTTTTACCTAGCCTACGAGCAGTACTTC.

This clone was counted once. This chain joins TRBV24-1 and TRBJ2-1, with TRBD1 identical over 9 bases. V was pared by 0 bases and J by 8 bases, with 7 bases of the junction left unmatched. CDR1 is KGHDR, CDR2 SFDVKD, per germline. This CDR3 comprises 16 residues. CDR3 amino acids: CATSDLPGQGWDEQFF. The CDR3 DNA follows: TGTGCCACCAGTGATTTGCCGGGACAGGGATGGGATGAGCAGTTCTTC.

This clone was observed once. The chain couples TRBV5-1 to TRBJ2-7, with TRBD2 matching over 7 bases. CDR1 and CDR2 from the germline V gene are SGHRS and YFSETQ. The CDR3 contains 15 residues. J gave up 0 bases and V 4 bases, and 7 bases lay outside the gene matches. DNA of the CDR3: TGCGCCAGCAGCGAGAGCGGGATGAACTCCTACGAGCAGTACTTC. This gives the protein CASSESGMNSYEQYF.

The chain uses TRBV7-6 and TRBJ1-1; D is possibly TRBD1 (5 bases). The V gene lost 5 bases and the J gene lost 5 bases, with 18 bases spanning the gap. The germline CDR1 and CDR2 sequences are SGHVS and FNYEAQ. The CDR3 is made up of 15 amino acids. The CDR3 bases are TGTGCCAGCAGCCGCGCTCAGGGCTTGAGTACTGAAGCTTTCTTT. This translates into CASSRAQGLSTEAFF.

V is TRBV12-5 and J is TRBJ2-1; 8 bases fit TRBD2. This CDR3 has 17 residues. V shed 1 base and J 0 bases; nucleotides not matched to a gene: 5. The V gene's germline CDR1 is LGHNT and CDR2 FRNRAP. The CDR3 sequence is CASGLDPSGPSYNEQFF. In nucleotides, the CDR3 is TGTGCTAGTGGTTTGGACCCTAGCGGGCCCTCCTACAATGAGCAGTTCTTC.

This chain connects TRBV7-2 to TRBJ1-1; D remains unclear. The CDR3 consists of 14 residues. In germline, CDR1 is SGHTA, CDR2 FQGNSA. The germline V and J ends were trimmed by 1 base and 3 bases, with 9 bases remaining between them. The CDR3 sequence is CASSLGVQYTEAFF. CDR3 DNA: TGTGCCAGCAGCTTAGGGGTACAGTACACTGAAGCTTTCTTT.

This sequence joins TRBV18 and TRBJ1-2; no clear D gene. Trimming left V 1 base short and J 0 bases short, with 9 bases between. The CDR3 totals 15 residues. Germline lookup yields CDR1 KGHSH and CDR2 LQKENI. The CDR3 loop is CASSPQSGPNYGYTF. CDR3 bases: TGTGCCAGCTCACCACAGTCTGGCCCTAACTATGGCTACACCTTC.

The J gene is TRBJ2-1, the V gene TRBV7-2; 13 bases are shared with TRBD2. This CDR3 is built from 17 residues. With 5 bases clipped from V and 9 bases from J, the junction kept 13 bases outside the gene matches. CDR1 and CDR2 (germline): SGHTA, FQGNSA. CDR3 protein: CASSPRTSGSGFGEQFF. The CDR3 DNA follows: TGTGCCAGCAGCCCCCGGACTAGCGGGAGTGGGTTTGGTGAGCAGTTCTTC.

The V gene is TRBV13, the J gene TRBJ2-3, with D tentatively TRBD1 (5 bases). V was shortened by 4 bases and J by 2 bases, with 22 bases between the two germline ends. Per germline, CDR1 PRHDT and CDR2 FYEKMQ (reference sequence). This CDR3 is built from 18 residues. The CDR3, as DNA: TGTGCCAGCAGCTCGATAAGCAAGACCCAGGGCCACACAGATACGCAGTATTTT. It translates to CASSSISKTQGHTDTQYF.

This clone was recorded once. The genes are TRBV7-2 and TRBJ1-1, with TRBD1 matching over 7 bases. The V segment lost 3 bases and the J segment 5 bases; nucleotides outside the gene matches: 6. Germline V gene sequence: CDR1 SGHTA, CDR2 FQGNSA. The CDR3 sequence is 14 residues long. The CDR3 DNA sequence: TGTGCCAGCAGCTTCGGACAGGTCTTGACTGAAGCTTTCTTT. It specifies CASSFGQVLTEAFF.